This entry describes one T cell receptor beta chain. In the authors' workflow: From reference gene primer amplification, estimates of nucleated cell counts were derived. Measured with immunoSEQ multiplex PCR; TCRdb has only the in-frame clones, and not every one. V, J and clone size were drawn from that table, and D and trimming were deduced from the DNA. Of about 140,000 clones in the sample, 88% were seen once. The CDR3 runs 13 residues. With 2 bases removed from V and 4 bases from J, the gap between germline ends came to 8 bases. Germline V gives CDR1 MDHEN, CDR2 SYDVKM. The source of the sample is a study of blood T cell repertoires in COVID-19. On the study more broadly: Acute-phase and convalescent COVID-19 samples originated in the United States, Italy and Spain. The analysed material was cDNA or gDNA that came from T cells, B-cell-depleted T cells, or PBMCs.

Source material: peripheral blood. V usage is TRBV28 and J usage is TRBJ1-2; maybe TRBD1 (5 bases). The receptor comes from a man aged 60 to 69 with active or convalescent COVID-19. The CDR3 spells CASSLAGVYGYTF. Here the CDR3 DNA reads TGTGCCAGCAGTTTAGCGGGGGTCTATGGCTACACCTTC.